This entry is about one T cell receptor (beta chain). This sample was taken from a study of blood T cell repertoires in COVID-19. In the study overall: Samples of COVID-19 (acute and convalescent) were obtained from the United States, Italy and Spain. The analysed material was cDNA or gDNA that came from T cells, B-cell-depleted T cells, or PBMCs.

Original handling: Amplification of reference gene primers provided the estimated nucleated cell counts. Here immunoSEQ multiplex PCR was the method, and the copy in TCRdb shows in-frame clones only, minus some. The V and J calls and clone size come from that table; D and trimming were worked out from the DNA. Of about 140,000 clones listed, roughly 78% are singletons. The clonotype comes from a man aged 55 to 70 with acute or convalescent COVID-19. Sequenced material: peripheral blood.

The CDR3 DNA is TGCGCCAGCAGCCAAGGGTCCCCAGGGATGAACACTGAAGCTTTCTTT. Protein product: CASSQGSPGMNTEAFF. This chain uses TRBV4-1 with TRBJ1-1; tentative D call: TRBD1 (5 bases). Germline lookup yields CDR1 MGHRA and CDR2 YSYEKL. V was shortened by 1 base and J by 0 bases, with 12 bases between the two germline ends. This CDR3 has 16 amino acids.